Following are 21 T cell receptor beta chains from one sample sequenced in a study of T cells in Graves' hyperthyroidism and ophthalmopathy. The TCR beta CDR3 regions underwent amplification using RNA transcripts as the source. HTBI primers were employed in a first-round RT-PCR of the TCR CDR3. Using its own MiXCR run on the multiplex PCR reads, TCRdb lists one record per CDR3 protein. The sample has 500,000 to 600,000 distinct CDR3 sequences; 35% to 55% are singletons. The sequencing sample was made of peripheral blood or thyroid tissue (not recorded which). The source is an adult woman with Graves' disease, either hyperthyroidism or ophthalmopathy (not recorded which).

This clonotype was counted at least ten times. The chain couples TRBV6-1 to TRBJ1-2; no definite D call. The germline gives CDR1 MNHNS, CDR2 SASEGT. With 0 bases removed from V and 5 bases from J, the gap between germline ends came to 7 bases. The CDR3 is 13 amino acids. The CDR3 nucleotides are TGTGCCAGCAGTGAAGCGCGGTTTTATGGCTACACCTTC. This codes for CASSEARFYGYTF.

CDR3 loop: CAWGGQGWQPQHF. CDR3 nucleotide sequence: TGTGCCTGGGGTGGACAGGGTTGGCAGCCCCAGCATTTT. The chain recombines TRBV30 with TRBJ1-5, with 8 bases that match TRBD1. J lost 7 bases, V lost 5 bases, and 7 bases had no gene match. CDR3 length: 13 amino acids. Germline CDR1 GTSNPN, CDR2 SVGIG (reference sequence).

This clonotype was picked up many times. This CDR3 is CASSLPRGRGKLFF. Here the CDR3 DNA reads TGTGCCAGCAGCTTACCCAGGGGGCGGGGAAAACTGTTTTTT. V gene TRBV7-9 combines with J gene TRBJ1-4, with 8 bases matching TRBD1. The V and J ends lost 2 bases and 10 bases, in that order; junction bases with no gene match: 6. Germline lookup yields CDR1 SEHNR and CDR2 FQNEAQ (reference sequence). CDR3 length: 14 residues.

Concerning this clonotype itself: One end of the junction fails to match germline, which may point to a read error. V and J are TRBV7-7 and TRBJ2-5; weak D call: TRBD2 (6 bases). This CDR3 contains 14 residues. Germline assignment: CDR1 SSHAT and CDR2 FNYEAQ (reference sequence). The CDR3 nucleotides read TGTGCTAGCAGCCCGGGAGCCAACGGAGAGACCCAGTACTTC. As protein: CASSPGANGETQYF.

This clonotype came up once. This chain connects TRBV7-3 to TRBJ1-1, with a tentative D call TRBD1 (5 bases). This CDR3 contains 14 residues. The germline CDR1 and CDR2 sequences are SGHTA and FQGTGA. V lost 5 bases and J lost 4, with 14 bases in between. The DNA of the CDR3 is TGTGCCAGCAGCCTTCGGGGGGTGGGCACTGAAGCTTTCTTT. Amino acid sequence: CASSLRGVGTEAFF.

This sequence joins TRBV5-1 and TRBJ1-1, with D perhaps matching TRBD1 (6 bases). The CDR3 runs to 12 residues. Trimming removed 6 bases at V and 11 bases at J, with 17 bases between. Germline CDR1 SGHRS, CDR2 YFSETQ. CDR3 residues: CASTYEGVGAFF. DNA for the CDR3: TGCGCCAGCACCTATGAGGGGGTCGGGGCTTTCTTT.

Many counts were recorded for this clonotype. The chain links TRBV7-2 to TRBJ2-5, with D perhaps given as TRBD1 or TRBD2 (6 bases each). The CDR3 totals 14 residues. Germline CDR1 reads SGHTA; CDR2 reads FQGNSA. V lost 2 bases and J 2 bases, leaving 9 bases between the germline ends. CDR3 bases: TGTGCCAGCAGCTTAAGGGGGAGGCAAGAGACCCAGTACTTC. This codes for CASSLRGRQETQYF.

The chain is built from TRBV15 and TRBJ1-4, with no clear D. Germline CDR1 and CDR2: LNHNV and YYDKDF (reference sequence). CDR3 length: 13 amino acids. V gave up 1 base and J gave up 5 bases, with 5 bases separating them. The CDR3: CATSRAVNEKLFF. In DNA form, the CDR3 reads TGTGCCACCAGCAGAGCAGTAAATGAAAAACTGTTTTTT.

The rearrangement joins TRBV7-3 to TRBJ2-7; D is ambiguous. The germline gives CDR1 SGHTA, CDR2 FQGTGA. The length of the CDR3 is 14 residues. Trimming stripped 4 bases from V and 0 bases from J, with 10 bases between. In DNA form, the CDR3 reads TGTGCCAGCAGCTCTAATTTAGCCTCCTACGAGCAGTACTTC. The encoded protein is CASSSNLASYEQYF.

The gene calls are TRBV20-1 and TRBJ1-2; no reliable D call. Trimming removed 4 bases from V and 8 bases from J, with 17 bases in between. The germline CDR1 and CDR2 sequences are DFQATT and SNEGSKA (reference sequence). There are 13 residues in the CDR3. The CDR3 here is CSATFSSTRGYTF. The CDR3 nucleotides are TGCAGTGCTACATTCAGCTCTACTAGGGGCTACACCTTC.

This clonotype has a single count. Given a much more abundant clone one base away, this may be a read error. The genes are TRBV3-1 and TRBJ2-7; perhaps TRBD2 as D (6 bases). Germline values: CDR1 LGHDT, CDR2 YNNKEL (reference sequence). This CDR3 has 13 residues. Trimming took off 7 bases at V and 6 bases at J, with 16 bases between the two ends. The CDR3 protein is CASIHPTRSEQYF. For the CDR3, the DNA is TGTGCCAGCATCCACCCGACTAGGAGCGAGCAGTACTTC.

This CDR3 is CASSQALGYGSTEAFF. The CDR3 DNA reads TGTGCCAGCAGCCAAGCCCTGGGGTATGGGAGCACTGAAGCTTTCTTT. The rearrangement links TRBV14 to TRBJ1-1; D is uncertain. V dropped 1 base and J dropped 4 bases, with 16 bases sitting between them. CDR3 size: 16 residues. From germline, CDR1 is SGHDN and CDR2 FVKESK.

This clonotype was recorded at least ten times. The CDR3 sequence is CASSVDPGAGYEQYF. The CDR3 DNA reads as TGTGCCAGCAGCGTAGATCCAGGGGCTGGGTACGAGCAGTACTTC. V and J are TRBV9 and TRBJ2-7; D may be TRBD1 (6 bases). The V end lost 0 bases, the J end lost 4 bases, and 14 bases lay between the germline ends. This CDR3 contains 15 residues. Germline V lookup: CDR1 SGDLS, CDR2 YYNGEE.

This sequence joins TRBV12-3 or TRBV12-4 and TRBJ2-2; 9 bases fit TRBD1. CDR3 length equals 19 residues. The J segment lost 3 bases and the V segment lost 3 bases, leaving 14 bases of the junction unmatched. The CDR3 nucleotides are TGTGCCAGCAGTTTTCCCGTCGGACAGGGGTGGGATTACACCGGGGAGCTGTTTTTT. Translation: CASSFPVGQGWDYTGELFF.

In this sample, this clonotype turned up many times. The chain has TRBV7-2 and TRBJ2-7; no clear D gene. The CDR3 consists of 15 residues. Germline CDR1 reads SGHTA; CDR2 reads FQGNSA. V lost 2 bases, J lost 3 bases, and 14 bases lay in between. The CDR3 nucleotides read TGTGCCAGCAGCTTATATCAGACGTCCAACTACGAGCAGTACTTC. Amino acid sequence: CASSLYQTSNYEQYF.

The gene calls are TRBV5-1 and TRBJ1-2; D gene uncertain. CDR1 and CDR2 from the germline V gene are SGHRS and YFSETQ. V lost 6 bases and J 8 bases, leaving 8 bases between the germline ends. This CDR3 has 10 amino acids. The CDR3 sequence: CASTPWGYTF. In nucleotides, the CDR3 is TGCGCCAGCACCCCTTGGGGCTACACCTTC.

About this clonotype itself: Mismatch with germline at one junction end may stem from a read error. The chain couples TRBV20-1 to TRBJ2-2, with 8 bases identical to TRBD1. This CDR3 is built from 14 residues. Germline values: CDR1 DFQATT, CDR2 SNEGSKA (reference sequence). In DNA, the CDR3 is TGCAGTGCTAGCCGGCAGGGGGCAGCAGGGGAGCTGCTTTTT. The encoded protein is CSASRQGAAGELLF.

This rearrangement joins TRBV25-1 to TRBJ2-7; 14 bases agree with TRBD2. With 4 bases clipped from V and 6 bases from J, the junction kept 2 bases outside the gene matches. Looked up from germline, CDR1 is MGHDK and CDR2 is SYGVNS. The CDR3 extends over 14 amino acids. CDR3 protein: CASSGLAGGVEQYF. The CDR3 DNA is TGTGCCAGCAGTGGACTAGCGGGAGGGGTCGAGCAGTACTTC.

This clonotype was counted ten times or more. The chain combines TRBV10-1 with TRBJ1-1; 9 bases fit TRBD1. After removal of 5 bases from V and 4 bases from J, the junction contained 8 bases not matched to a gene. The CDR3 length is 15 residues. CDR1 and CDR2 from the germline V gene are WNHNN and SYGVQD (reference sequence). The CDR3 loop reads CASSQDRDRVTEAFF. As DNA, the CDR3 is TGCGCCAGCAGTCAAGACCGGGACAGGGTCACTGAAGCTTTCTTT.

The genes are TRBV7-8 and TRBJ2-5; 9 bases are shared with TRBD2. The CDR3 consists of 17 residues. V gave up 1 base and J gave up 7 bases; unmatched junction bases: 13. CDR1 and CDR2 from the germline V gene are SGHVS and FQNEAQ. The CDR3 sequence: CASSLEGGGRASGTQYF. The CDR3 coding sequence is TGTGCCAGCAGCTTAGAAGGGGGCGGGAGGGCCAGCGGGACCCAGTACTTC.

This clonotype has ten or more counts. Written as DNA, the CDR3 is TGCAGTGCTAGGCGGTTTCCGGGGAACACTGAAGCTTTCTTT. This codes for CSARRFPGNTEAFF. The chain uses TRBV20-1 and TRBJ1-1; the D is unclear. The germline V gene encodes CDR1 DFQATT and CDR2 SNEGSKA (reference sequence). The CDR3 is 14 amino acids. The ends were cut back, 3 bases at V and 1 base at J, with 12 bases in the middle.